Shown below are 2 T cell receptor beta chains from a single sample sequenced in a study of shared clonotypes between healthy human individuals. Sequencing used immunoSEQ multiplex PCR; TCRdb keeps in-frame clones, though not all of them. This sample yields hundreds of thousands of clones, of which about 78% are seen a single time; around 2% belongs to the top ten. The sequencing input was memory CD4+ T cells sorted from blood. Sample subset: CD45RA-negative fraction. The receptors shown here come from a woman younger than 45 in good health.

The chain joins TRBV19 to TRBJ2-5; possibly TRBD1 for D (6 bases). Germline-derived CDR1 and CDR2 are LNHDA and SQIVND (reference sequence). The CDR3 covers 13 residues. The V end was cut by 3 bases, the J end by 7 bases, with 12 bases between. CDR3 protein: CASSMTGVVTQYF. The CDR3 nucleotides read TGTGCCAGTAGTATGACAGGAGTGGTGACCCAGTACTTC.

J is TRBJ1-2 and V is TRBV6-1; the match to TRBD1 covers 7 bases. Germline trimming cut 2 bases from V and 6 bases from J; bases unmatched to any gene: 9. Germline-derived CDR1 and CDR2 are MNHNS and SASEGT. CDR3 size: 15 residues. The chain's CDR3 is CASSELGTAYDGYTF. Here the CDR3 DNA reads TGTGCCAGCAGTGAACTGGGGACAGCGTATGATGGCTACACCTTC.